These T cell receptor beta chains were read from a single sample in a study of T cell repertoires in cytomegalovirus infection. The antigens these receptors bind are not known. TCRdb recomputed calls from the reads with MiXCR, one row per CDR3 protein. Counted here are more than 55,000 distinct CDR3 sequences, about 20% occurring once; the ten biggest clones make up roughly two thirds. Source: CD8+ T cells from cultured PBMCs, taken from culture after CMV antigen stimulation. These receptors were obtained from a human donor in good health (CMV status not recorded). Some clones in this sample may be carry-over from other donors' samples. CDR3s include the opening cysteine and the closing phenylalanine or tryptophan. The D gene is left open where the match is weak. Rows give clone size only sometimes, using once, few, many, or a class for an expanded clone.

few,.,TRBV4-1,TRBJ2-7,CASSQRQDGGEQYF,TGCGCCAGCAGCCAAAGACAGGACGGGGGGGAGCAGTACTTC
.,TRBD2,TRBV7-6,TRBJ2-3,CASSSLAGGRGDTQYF,TGTGCCAGCAGCTCGTTAGCGGGGGGAAGGGGAGATACGCAGTATTTT
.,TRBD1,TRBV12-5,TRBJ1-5,CASGPRTGDNQPQHF,TGTGCTAGTGGTCCACGGACAGGGGACAATCAGCCCCAGCATTTT
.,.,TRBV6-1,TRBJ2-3,CASSEEWYTTDTQYF,TGTGCCAGCAGTGAAGAGTGGTATACAACAGATACGCAGTATTTT
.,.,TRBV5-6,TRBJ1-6,CASSFGNSPLHF,TGTGCCAGCAGCTTTGGTAATTCACCCCTCCACTTT
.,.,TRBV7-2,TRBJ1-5,CASSLAPQTGGDIRRNQPQHF,TGTGCCAGCAGCTTAGCCCCTCAGACAGGTGGGGATATTCGACGAAATCAGCCCCAGCATTTT
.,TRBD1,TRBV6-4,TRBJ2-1,CASSERGQYSYNEQFF,TGTGCCAGCAGTGAACGGGGACAGTACTCCTACAATGAGCAGTTCTTC
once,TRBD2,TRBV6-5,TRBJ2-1,CARSYRGGGYNEQFF,TGTGCCCGCAGTTACCGGGGGGGAGGCTACAATGAGCAGTTCTTC
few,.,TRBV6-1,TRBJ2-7,CASSRQDSYEQYF,TGTGCCAGCAGCAGACAGGACTCCTACGAGCAGTACTTC
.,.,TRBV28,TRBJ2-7,CATGHGGGTYEQYF,TGTGCCACAGGGCATGGGGGCGGAACCTACGAGCAGTACTTC
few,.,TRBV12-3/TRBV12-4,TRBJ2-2,CASSFKGTGELFF,TGTGCCAGCAGTTTTAAGGGCACCGGGGAGCTGTTTTTT
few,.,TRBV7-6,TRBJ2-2,CASSLDVRNTGELFF,TGTGCCAGTAGCTTAGATGTCAGGAACACCGGGGAGCTGTTTTTT
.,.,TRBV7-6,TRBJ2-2,CASSYRAPDTGELFF,TGTGCCAGCAGCTACAGGGCTCCGGACACCGGGGAGCTGTTTTTT
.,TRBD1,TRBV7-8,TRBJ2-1,CASSLAPGTGGDEQFF,TGTGCCAGCAGCTTAGCCCCCGGGACAGGTGGCGATGAGCAGTTCTTC
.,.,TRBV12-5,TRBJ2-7,CASAAGQRGEQYF,TGTGCTAGTGCCGCCGGTCAGAGGGGCGAGCAGTACTTC
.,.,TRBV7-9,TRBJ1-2,CASSPGGVYGYTF,TGTGCCAGCAGCCCCGGTGGGGTCTATGGCTACACCTTC
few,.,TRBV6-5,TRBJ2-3,CASSYTRTDTQYF,TGTGCCAGCAGTTACACACGCACAGATACGCAGTATTTT
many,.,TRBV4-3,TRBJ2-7,CASSQGSGRSSYEQYF,TGCGCCAGCAGCCAAGGGTCGGGCAGGAGCTCCTACGAGCAGTACTTC
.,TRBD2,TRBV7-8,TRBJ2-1,CASSRTSGGSSYNEQFF,TGTGCCAGCAGCCGAACTAGCGGGGGCAGCTCCTACAATGAGCAGTTCTTC
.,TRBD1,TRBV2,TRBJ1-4,CASSEQGASEKLFF,TGTGCCAGCAGTGAACAGGGGGCCTCTGAAAAACTGTTTTTT
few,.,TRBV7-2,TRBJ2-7,CASSLFWGNEQYF,TGTGCCAGCAGCTTATTTTGGGGTAACGAGCAGTACTTC
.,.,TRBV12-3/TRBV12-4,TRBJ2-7,CASMGAEQYF,TGTGCCTCCATGGGGGCTGAGCAGTACTTC
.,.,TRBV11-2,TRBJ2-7,CASSLVGLLSSYEQYF,TGTGCCAGCAGCTTAGTTGGACTCCTAAGCTCCTACGAGCAGTACTTC
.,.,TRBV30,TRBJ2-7,CAWSDERGYNEQYF,TGTGCCTGGAGTGACGAGAGGGGGTACAACGAGCAGTACTTC
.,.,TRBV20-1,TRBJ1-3,CSAREGFGNTIYF,TGCAGTGCTAGAGAGGGGTTCGGAAACACCATATATTTT
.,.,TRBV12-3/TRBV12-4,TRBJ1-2,CASRPGPANYGYTF,TGTGCCAGCAGGCCAGGGCCAGCGAACTATGGCTACACCTTC
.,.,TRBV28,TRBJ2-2,CASSLYREPGELFF,TGTGCCAGCAGTTTATACAGGGAACCCGGGGAGCTGTTTTTT
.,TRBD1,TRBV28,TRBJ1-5,CASSWYEGQGRHQPQHF,TGTGCCAGCAGTTGGTATGAGGGACAGGGGCGGCATCAGCCCCAGCATTTT
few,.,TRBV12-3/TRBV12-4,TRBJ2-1,CASSPEVRGISYNEQFF,TGTGCCAGCAGCCCCGAGGTTAGGGGGATCTCCTACAATGAGCAGTTCTTC
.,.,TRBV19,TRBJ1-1,CATEGGLFDFGAFF,TGTGCCACTGAGGGGGGGCTGTTTGATTTCGGAGCTTTCTTT
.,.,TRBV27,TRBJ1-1,CASSLSIAGYSEAFF,TGTGCCAGCAGTTTATCGATCGCGGGGTACTCTGAAGCTTTCTTT
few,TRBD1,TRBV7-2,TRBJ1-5,CASSLITGGNQPQHF,TGTGCCAGCAGCTTAATAACAGGGGGCAATCAGCCCCAGCATTTT
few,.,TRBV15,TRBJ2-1,CATNEGGVRTYNEQFF,TGTGCCACCAACGAAGGGGGGGTTCGCACCTACAATGAGCAGTTCTTC
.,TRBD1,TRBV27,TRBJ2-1,CASTAPTGESSYNEQFF,TGTGCCAGCACAGCGCCGACAGGGGAGAGCTCCTACAATGAGCAGTTCTTC
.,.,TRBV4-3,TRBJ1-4,CASSQVPLGRNEKLFF,TGCGCCAGCAGCCAAGTCCCCCTTGGGCGAAATGAAAAACTGTTTTTT
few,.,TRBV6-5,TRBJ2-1,CASSYLGSSISYNEQFF,TGTGCCAGCAGTTACCTGGGTTCTTCTATCTCCTACAATGAGCAGTTCTTC
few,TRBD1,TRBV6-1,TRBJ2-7,CASSYGGQYEQYF,TGTGCCAGCAGTTATGGGGGACAGTACGAGCAGTACTTC
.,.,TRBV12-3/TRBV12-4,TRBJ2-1,CASSLGGDLKFF,TGTGCCAGCAGTTTAGGGGGGGACTTGAAGTTCTTC
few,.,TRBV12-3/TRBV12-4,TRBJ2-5,CASSLWSQEIQYF,TGTGCCAGCAGTTTATGGAGTCAAGAGATCCAGTACTTC
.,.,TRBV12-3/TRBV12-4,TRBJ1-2,CASSITGRDGYGYTF,TGTGCCAGCAGTATCACAGGGAGGGATGGCTATGGCTACACCTTC
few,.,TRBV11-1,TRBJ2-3,CASSLHLISTDTQYF,TGTGCCAGCAGCTTGCACTTGATTAGCACAGATACGCAGTATTTT
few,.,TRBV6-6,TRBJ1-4,CASSYPQDNEKLFF,TGTGCCAGCAGTTACCCCCAGGATAATGAAAAACTGTTTTTT
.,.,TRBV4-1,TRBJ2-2,CASSPRIGSRPGELFF,TGCGCCAGCAGCCCACGAATCGGGTCCCGACCCGGGGAGCTGTTTTTT
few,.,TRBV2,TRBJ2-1,CASSGESSYNEQFF,TGTGCCAGCAGTGGGGAAAGCTCCTACAATGAGCAGTTCTTC
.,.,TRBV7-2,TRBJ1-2,CASSPHILDHGYTF,TGTGCCAGCAGCCCCCACATCCTCGATCATGGCTACACCTTC
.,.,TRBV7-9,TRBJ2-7,CASSSTGRANYEQYF,TGTGCCAGCAGCTCGACAGGCCGGGCGAACTACGAGCAGTACTTC
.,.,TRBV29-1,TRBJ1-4,CSVYLARDEKLFF,TGCAGCGTCTATTTGGCGAGGGACGAAAAACTGTTTTTT
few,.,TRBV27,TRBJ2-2,CASMKAGELFF,TGTGCCAGCATGAAAGCCGGGGAGCTGTTTTTT
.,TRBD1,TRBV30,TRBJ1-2,CAWSAEGQLSYGYTF,TGTGCCTGGAGCGCGGAGGGACAGTTAAGCTATGGCTACACCTTC
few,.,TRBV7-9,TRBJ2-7,CATDTERSSYEQYF,TGTGCCACGGACACCGAAAGGTCCTCCTACGAGCAGTACTTC
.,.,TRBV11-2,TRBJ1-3,CASSLSGHILGNTIYF,TGTGCCAGCAGCTTGTCGGGACACATCCTTGGAAACACCATATATTTT
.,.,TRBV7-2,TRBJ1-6,CASSPENFNSPLHF,TGTGCCAGCAGCCCGGAGAATTTCAATTCACCCCTCCACTTT
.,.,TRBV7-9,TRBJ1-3,CASSFPDSGNTIYF,TGTGCCAGCAGCTTTCCAGACTCTGGAAACACCATATATTTT
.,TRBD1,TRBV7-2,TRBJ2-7,CASSGRDRGSYEQYF,TGTGCCAGCAGCGGCCGGGACAGGGGATCCTACGAGCAGTACTTC
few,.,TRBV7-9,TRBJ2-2,CASSSVVTGELFF,TGTGCCAGCAGCTCCGTAGTCACCGGGGAGCTGTTTTTT
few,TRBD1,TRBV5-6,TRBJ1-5,CASSLGTGDSNQPQHF,TGTGCCAGCAGCTTAGGGACAGGAGATAGCAATCAGCCCCAGCATTTT